Given below is one T cell receptor beta chain in context. Its antigen is unknown. The PCR ran on 60 Vbeta and 13 Jbeta primers. The data were produced by immunoSEQ multiplex PCR, yet TCRdb's version contains in-frame clones alone and is incomplete. This repertoire shows about 150,000 clones, 70% to 90% found once; its top ten account for 2.3%. The data stem from a study of cytomegalovirus exposure and HLA in healthy donors. Whole-study context: The early release's HLA-typed donors yielded approximately 81 million unique TCRs.

V was trimmed by 0 bases and J by 7 bases, leaving 12 bases between them. Germline V CDR1 and CDR2: KGHSH, LQKENI. The CDR3 spans 15 residues. Findings and limits, study-wide: Immune exposure was documented only through CMV serostatus.

The TCR originated in a woman younger than 30 in good health and CMV-seronegative. The specimen was PBMCs. The chain joins TRBV18 to TRBJ1-4; a possible D gene is TRBD1 (6 bases). In nucleotides, the CDR3 is TGTGCCAGCTCACCACCGTCAGGGGAGGGTGAAAAACTGTTTTTT. It translates to CASSPPSGEGEKLFF.